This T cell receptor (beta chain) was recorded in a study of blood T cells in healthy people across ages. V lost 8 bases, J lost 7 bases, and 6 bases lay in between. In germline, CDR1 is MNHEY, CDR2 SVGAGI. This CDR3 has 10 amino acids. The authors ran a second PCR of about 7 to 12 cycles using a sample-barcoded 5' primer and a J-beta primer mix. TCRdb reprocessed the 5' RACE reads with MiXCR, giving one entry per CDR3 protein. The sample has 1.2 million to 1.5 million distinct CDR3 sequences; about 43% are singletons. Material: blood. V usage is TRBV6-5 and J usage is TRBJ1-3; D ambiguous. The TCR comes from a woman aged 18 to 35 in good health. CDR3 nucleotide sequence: TGTGCCAGCGGGCGCAACACCATATATTTT. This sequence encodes CASGRNTIYF.